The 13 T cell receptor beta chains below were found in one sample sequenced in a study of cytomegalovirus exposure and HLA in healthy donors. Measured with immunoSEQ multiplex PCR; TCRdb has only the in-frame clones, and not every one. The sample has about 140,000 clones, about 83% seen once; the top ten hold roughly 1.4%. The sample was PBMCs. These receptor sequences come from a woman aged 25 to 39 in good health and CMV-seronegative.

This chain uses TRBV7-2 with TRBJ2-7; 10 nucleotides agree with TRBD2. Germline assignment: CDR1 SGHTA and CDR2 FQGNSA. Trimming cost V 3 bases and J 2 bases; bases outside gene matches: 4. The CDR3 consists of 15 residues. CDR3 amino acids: CASSFGLAVTYEQYF. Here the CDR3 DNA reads TGTGCCAGCAGCTTCGGACTAGCGGTAACCTACGAGCAGTACTTC.

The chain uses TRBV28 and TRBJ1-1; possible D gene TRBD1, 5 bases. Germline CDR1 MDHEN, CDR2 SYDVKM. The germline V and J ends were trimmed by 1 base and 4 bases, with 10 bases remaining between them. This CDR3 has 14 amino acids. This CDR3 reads CASSLSGGGTEAFF. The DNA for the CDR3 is TGTGCCAGCAGTTTATCGGGGGGGGGCACTGAAGCTTTCTTT.

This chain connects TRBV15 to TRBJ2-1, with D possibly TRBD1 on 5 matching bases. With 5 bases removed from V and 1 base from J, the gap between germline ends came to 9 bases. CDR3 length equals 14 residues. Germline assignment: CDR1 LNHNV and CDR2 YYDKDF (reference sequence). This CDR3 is CATSRRGSYNEQFF. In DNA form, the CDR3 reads TGTGCCACCAGCCGTAGGGGTTCCTACAATGAGCAGTTCTTC.

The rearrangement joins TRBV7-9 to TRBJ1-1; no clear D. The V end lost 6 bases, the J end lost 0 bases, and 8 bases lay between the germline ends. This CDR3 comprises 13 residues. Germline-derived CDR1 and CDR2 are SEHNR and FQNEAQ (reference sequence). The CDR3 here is CASSYRVNTEAFF. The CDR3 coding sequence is TGTGCCAGCAGTTATCGGGTGAACACTGAAGCTTTCTTT.

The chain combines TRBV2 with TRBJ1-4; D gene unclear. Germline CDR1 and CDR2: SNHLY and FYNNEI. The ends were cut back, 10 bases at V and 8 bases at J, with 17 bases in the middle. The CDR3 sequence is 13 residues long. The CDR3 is CATMTLTGEKLFF. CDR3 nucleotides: TGTGCCACCATGACCCTAACCGGGGAAAAACTGTTTTTT.

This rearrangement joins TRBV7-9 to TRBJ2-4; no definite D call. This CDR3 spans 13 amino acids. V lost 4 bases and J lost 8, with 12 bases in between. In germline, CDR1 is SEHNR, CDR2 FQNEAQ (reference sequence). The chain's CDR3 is CASSYSSADIQYF. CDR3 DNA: TGTGCCAGCAGCTACTCGTCCGCGGACATTCAGTACTTC. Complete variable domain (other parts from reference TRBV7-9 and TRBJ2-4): DTGVSQNPRHKITKRGQNVTFRCDPISEHNRLYWYRQTLGQGPEFLTYFQNEAQLEKSRLLSDRFSAERPKGSFSTLEIQRTEQGDSAMYLCASSYSSADIQYFGAGTRLSVL.

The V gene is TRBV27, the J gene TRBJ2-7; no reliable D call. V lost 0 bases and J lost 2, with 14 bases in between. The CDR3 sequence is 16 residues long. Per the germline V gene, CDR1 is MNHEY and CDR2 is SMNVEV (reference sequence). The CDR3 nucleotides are TGTGCCAGCAGTTTATCCAGAATGCAGGCCACCTACGAGCAGTACTTC. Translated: CASSLSRMQATYEQYF.

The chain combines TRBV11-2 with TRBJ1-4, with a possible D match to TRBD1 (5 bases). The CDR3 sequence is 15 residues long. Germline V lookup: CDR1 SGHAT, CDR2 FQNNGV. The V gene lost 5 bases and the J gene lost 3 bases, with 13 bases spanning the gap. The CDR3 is CASSLEGAPNEKLFF. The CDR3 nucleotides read TGTGCCAGCAGCCTGGAAGGGGCGCCTAATGAAAAACTGTTTTTT.

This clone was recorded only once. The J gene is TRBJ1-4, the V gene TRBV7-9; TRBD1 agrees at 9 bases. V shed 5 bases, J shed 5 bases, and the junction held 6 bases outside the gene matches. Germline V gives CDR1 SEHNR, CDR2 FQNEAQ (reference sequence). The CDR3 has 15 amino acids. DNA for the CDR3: TGTGCCAGCAGCACCCGGGGACAGGGAAATGAAAAACTGTTTTTT. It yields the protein CASSTRGQGNEKLFF. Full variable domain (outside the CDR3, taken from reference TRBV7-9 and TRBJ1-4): DTGVSQNPRHKITKRGQNVTFRCDPISEHNRLYWYRQTLGQGPEFLTYFQNEAQLEKSRLLSDRFSAERPKGSFSTLEIQRTEQGDSAMYLCASSTRGQGNEKLFFGSGTQLSVL.

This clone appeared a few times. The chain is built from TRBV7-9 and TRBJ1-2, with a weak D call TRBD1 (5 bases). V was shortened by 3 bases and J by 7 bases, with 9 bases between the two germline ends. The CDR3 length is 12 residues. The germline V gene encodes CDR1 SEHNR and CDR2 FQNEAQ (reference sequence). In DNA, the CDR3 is TGTGCCAGCAGCTTTTGGGGGGGTGGCTACACCTTC. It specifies CASSFWGGGYTF.

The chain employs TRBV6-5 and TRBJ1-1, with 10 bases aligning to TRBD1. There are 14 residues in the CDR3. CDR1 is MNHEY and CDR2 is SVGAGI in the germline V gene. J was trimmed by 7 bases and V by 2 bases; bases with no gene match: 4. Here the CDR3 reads CASSYPGQGGEAFF. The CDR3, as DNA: TGTGCCAGCAGTTACCCCGGACAGGGGGGTGAAGCTTTCTTT.

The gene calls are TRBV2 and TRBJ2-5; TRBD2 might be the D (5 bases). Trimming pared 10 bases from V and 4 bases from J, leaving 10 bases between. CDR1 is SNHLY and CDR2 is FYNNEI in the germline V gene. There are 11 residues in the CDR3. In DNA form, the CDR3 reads TGTGCCACCGGAGGTGGAGAGACCCAGTACTTC. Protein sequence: CATGGGETQYF. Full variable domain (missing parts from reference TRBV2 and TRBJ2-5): EPEVTQTPSHQVTQMGQEVILRCVPISNHLYFYWYRQILGQKVEFLVSFYNNEISEKSEIFDDQFSVERPDGSNFTLKIRSTKLEDSAMYFCATGGGETQYFGPGTRLLVL.

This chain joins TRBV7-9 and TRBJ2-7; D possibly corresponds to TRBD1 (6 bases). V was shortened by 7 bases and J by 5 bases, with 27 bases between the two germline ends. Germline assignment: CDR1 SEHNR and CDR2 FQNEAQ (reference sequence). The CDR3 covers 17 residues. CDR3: CASTPRFAPTGQNEQYF. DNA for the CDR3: TGTGCCAGCACCCCCAGGTTCGCCCCGACAGGCCAAAACGAGCAGTACTTC. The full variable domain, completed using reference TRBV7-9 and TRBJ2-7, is DTGVSQNPRHKITKRGQNVTFRCDPISEHNRLYWYRQTLGQGPEFLTYFQNEAQLEKSRLLSDRFSAERPKGSFSTLEIQRTEQGDSAMYLCASTPRFAPTGQNEQYFGPGTRLTVT.